Given below is one T cell receptor (beta chain) in context. The data derive from a study of blood T cell repertoires in COVID-19. Looking at the study overall: Both acute and convalescent COVID-19 samples were obtained from the United States, Italy and Spain.

The study drew participants aged about 18 to 89 years from about two dozen US areas. Two negative PCRs, clearance, or symptom resolution were required of recovered Cohort 3 donors. The table came from immunoSEQ multiplex PCR; TCRdb's copy has only in-frame clones and leaves some out. In the table there are around 330,000 clones, over 80% of which are singletons. The CDR3 totals 15 residues. The trim removed 0 bases at V and 2 bases at J, leaving 2 bases unmatched. Germline CDR1 reads SGHRS; CDR2 reads YFSETQ. The receptor comes from a young woman who had recovered from COVID-19. The V and J genes are TRBV5-1 and TRBJ2-1; 7 bases match TRBD2. The sample comprised PBMCs or T cells enriched from blood (not recorded which). As DNA, the CDR3 is TGCGCCAGCAGCTTGGTAGCGGGCGCCTACAATGAGCAGTTCTTC. This encodes CASSLVAGAYNEQFF.